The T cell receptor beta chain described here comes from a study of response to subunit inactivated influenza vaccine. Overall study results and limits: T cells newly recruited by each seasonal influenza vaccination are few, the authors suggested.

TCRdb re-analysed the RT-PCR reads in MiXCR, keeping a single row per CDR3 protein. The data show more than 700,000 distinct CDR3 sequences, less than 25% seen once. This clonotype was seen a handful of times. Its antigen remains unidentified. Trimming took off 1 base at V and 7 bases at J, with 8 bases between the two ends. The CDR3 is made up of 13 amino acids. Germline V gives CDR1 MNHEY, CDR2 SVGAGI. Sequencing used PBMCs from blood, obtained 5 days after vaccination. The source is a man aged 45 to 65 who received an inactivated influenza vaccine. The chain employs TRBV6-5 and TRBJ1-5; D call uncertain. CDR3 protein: CASSYLGRQPQHF. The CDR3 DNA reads TGTGCCAGCAGTTACTTGGGTCGCCAGCCCCAGCATTTT.